This T cell receptor beta chain was profiled in a study of primary melanoma T cells and metastatic recurrence (dated by TCRdb to the early 2020s). At the level of the whole study: A total of 150 to 200 primary melanomas made up the cohort, all of stage T2 to T4 and more than 1 mm thick. The sequencing-derived T-cell fraction was compared with histopathological grading of tumor-infiltrating lymphocytes. The T-cell fraction measured by TCR beta sequencing was weighed against progression-free survival, the clinical outcome chosen for the comparison. The study examined whether T-cell fraction and T-cell repertoire clonality in primary melanoma tumors predicted patient outcome. Results the study describes overall, beyond this receptor: Adding T-cell fraction to tumor thickness reportedly improved progression-free survival prediction more than adding any other histopathological variable. An effective T-cell-mediated antitumor response in primary melanoma was framed by the authors only as a suggestion, not a demonstrated mechanism. Tumor T-cell fraction was reported to predict progression-free survival independently of thickness, ulceration, mitotic rate and age. Protection appeared to be conferred by a T-cell fraction above 20% regardless of ulceration status, mitotic rate or nodal disease.

The protocol used for the library was the immunoSEQ multiplex PCR assay. Primary melanoma tumor tissue underwent high-throughput sequencing of the T-cell receptor beta chain. The study's own analysis went as follows. Among the repertoire analyses were the distribution of insertions and deletions and the sharing of TCRB CDR3 between samples. A gradient-boosted model ranked how well the T-cell fraction predicted outcome compared with histopathological variables. TCRdb limited this immuneACCESS table to in-frame rearrangements with V and J called. A share of clones is missing; checked studies link under half to unresolved V genes, and the rest is unexplained. V and J calls and clone size are copied from that table; D and trimming were computed from the DNA. The sample profile shows 1,300 or so clones; over 70% of them were found once. About 3.8% of the sample is in the top ten clones. Comment on this clone: Its cognate antigen has yet to be identified. Base qualities are not provided; no much larger clone lies one nucleotide away.

The primary melanoma of each patient had been surgically resected and was considered potentially curable but at risk of metastatic recurrence. Spanning cysteine to phenylalanine, the CDR3 consists of 12 amino acids. The sequence is cut down to CDR3 DNA, 36 bases in frame from base 1. The junction carries 15 bases between V and J, which are trimmed by 6 bases and 10 bases respectively. The sequence was obtained from a human donor with melanoma. Sequencing input: melanoma tumor tissue. The chain is assembled from TRBV6-7 and TRBJ1-1, with TRBD1 as a weak D call on 5 bases. TRBV6-7 is an ORF for which the function is uncertain. The DNA sequence is as follows: TGTGCCAGCAGCTCCGGACAAAGGGGAGCTTTCTTT. Its translation is CASSSGQRGAFF.